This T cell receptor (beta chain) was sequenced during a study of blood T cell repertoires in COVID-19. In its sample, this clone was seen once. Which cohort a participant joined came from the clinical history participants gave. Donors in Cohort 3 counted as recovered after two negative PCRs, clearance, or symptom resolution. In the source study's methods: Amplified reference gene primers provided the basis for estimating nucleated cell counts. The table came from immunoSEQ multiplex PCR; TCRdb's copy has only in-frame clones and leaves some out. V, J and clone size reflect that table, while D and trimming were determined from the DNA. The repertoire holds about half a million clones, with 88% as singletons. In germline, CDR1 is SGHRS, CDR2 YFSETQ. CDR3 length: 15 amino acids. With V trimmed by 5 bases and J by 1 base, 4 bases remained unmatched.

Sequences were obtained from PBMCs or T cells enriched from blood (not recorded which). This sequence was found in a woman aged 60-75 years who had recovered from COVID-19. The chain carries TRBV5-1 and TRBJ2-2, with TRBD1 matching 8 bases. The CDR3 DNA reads TGCGCCAGCAGACCCGGGACAGGGAACACCGGGGAGCTGTTTTTT. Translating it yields CASRPGTGNTGELFF.